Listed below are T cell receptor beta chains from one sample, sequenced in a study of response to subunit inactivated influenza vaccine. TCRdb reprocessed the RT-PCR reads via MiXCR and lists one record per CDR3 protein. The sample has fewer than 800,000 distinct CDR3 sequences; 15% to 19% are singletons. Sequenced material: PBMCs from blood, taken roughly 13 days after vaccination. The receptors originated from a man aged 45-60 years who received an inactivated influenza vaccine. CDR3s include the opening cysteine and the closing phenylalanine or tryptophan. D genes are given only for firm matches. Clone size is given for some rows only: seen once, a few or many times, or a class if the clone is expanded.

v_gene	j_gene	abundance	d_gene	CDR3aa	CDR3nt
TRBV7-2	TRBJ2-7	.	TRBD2	CASSVSGREPYEQYF	TGTGCCAGCAGCGTAAGCGGGAGGGAACCCTACGAGCAGTACTTC
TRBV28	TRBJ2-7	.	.	CASRTQQSREQYF	TGTGCCAGCAGAACCCAGCAAAGTCGGGAGCAGTACTTC
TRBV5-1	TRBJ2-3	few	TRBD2	CASSLATSGSTDTQYF	TGCGCCAGCAGCTTGGCGACTAGCGGGAGTACAGATACGCAGTATTTT
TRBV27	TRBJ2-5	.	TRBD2	CASSLSVAGGEETQYF	TGTGCCAGCAGTTTATCCGTAGCGGGAGGGGAAGAGACCCAGTACTTC
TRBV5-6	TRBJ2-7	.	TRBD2	CASSSRRPSSGSWYEQYF	TGTGCCAGCAGCTCACGGAGACCCTCTAGCGGGAGTTGGTACGAGCAGTACTTC
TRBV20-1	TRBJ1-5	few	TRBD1	CSAKGQEMIWNQPQHF	TGCAGTGCCAAGGGACAGGAAATGATTTGGAATCAGCCCCAGCATTTT
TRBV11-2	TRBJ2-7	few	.	CASIGLSYEQYF	TGTGCCAGCATCGGGCTGTCCTACGAGCAGTACTTC
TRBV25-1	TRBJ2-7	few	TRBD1	CASSVPGGSEQYF	TGTGCCAGCAGCGTACCAGGGGGAAGCGAGCAGTACTTC
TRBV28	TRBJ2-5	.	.	CASSLWTEKETQYF	TGTGCCAGCAGTTTATGGACGGAGAAAGAGACCCAGTACTTC
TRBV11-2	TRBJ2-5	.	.	CASSLVLYQETQYF	TGTGCCAGCAGCTTAGTCCTGTACCAAGAGACCCAGTACTTC
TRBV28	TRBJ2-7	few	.	CASSPPGHLYEQYF	TGTGCCAGCAGTCCCCCGGGACATCTCTACGAGCAGTACTTC
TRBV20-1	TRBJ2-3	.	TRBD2	CSASAGTSAADTQYF	TGCAGTGCTAGCGCCGGGACTAGCGCCGCAGATACGCAGTATTTT
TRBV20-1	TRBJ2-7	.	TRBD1	CSATPGGVPYEQYF	TGCAGTGCTACTCCAGGGGGCGTGCCCTACGAGCAGTACTTC
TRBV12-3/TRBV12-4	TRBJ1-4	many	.	CASSLGGNEKLFF	TGTGCCAGCAGCTTGGGCGGTAATGAAAAACTGTTTTTT
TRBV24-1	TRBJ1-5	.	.	CATSRDGNQPQHF	TGTGCCACCAGTCGGGACGGCAATCAGCCCCAGCATTTT
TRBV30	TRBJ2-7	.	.	CAWSVGYEQYF	TGTGCCTGGAGTGTGGGGTACGAGCAGTACTTC
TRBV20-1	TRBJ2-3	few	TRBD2	CSAATSGRTDTQYF	TGCAGTGCGGCTACTAGCGGGAGAACAGATACGCAGTATTTT
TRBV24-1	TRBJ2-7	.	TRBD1	CATSRAGGFEQYF	TGTGCCACCAGTCGCGCAGGGGGCTTCGAGCAGTACTTC
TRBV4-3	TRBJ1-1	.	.	CASSLEASGNTEAFF	TGCGCCAGCAGCCTAGAAGCGTCGGGGAACACTGAAGCTTTCTTT
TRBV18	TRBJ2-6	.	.	CASSPGGHLSGANVLTF	TGTGCCAGCTCACCAGGGGGACACCTCTCTGGGGCCAACGTCCTGACTTTC
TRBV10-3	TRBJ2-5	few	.	CAISPAGETQYF	TGTGCCATCAGTCCAGCCGGAGAGACCCAGTACTTC
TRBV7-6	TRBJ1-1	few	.	CASSLDRWGNTEAFF	TGTGCCAGCAGCTTAGACAGATGGGGGAACACTGAAGCTTTCTTT
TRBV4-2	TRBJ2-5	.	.	CASSQERSGGWETQYF	TGTGCCAGCAGCCAAGAGCGGTCAGGGGGGTGGGAGACCCAGTACTTC
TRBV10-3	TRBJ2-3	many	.	CAISELADTQYF	TGTGCCATCAGTGAACTAGCAGATACGCAGTATTTT
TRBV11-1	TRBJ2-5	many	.	CASSPAVLQETQYF	TGTGCCAGCAGCCCAGCCGTTCTCCAAGAGACCCAGTACTTC
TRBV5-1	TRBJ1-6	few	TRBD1	CASSLGDRDDSPLHF	TGCGCCAGCAGCTTGGGGGACAGGGATGATTCACCCCTCCACTTT
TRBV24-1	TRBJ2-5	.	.	CATSAITREEETQYF	TGTGCCACCAGTGCGATCACAAGGGAGGAAGAGACCCAGTACTTC
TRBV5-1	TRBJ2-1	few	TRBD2	CASSLLAGESYNEQFF	TGCGCCAGCAGCCTGCTAGCGGGAGAATCCTACAATGAGCAGTTCTTC
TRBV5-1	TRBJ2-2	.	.	CASSLGGLYTGELFF	TGCGCCAGCAGCTTGGGTGGGCTTTACACCGGGGAGCTGTTTTTT
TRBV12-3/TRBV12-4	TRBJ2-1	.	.	CASTMDSGNEQFF	TGTGCCAGCACTATGGACAGTGGCAATGAGCAGTTCTTC
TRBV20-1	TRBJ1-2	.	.	CSAIVGNYGYTF	TGCAGTGCTATAGTAGGAAACTATGGCTACACCTTC
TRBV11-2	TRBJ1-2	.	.	CASSLIAGTAYGYTF	TGTGCCAGCAGCCTGATTGCCGGGACCGCCTACGGCTACACCTTC
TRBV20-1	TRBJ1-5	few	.	CSAEDSTNQPQHF	TGCAGTGCTGAGGACAGCACCAATCAGCCCCAGCATTTT
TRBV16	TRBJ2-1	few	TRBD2	CASSQSSGVRNEQFF	TGTGCCAGCAGCCAATCTAGCGGGGTGCGGAATGAGCAGTTCTTC
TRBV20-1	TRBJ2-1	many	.	CSGFGSNEQFF	TGCAGTGGATTCGGTAGTAATGAGCAGTTCTTC
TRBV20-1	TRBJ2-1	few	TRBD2	CSASTSGSSYNEQFF	TGCAGTGCTAGCACGAGCGGGAGCTCCTACAATGAGCAGTTCTTC
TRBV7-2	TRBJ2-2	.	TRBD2	CASSFLADTGELFF	TGTGCCAGCAGTTTTCTAGCGGACACCGGGGAGCTGTTTTTT
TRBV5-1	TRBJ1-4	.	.	CASSLEGPPVEKLFF	TGCGCCAGCAGCTTGGAGGGTCCCCCAGTTGAAAAACTGTTTTTT
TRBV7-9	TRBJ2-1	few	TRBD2	CASNGLAEVNEQFF	TGTGCCAGCAACGGACTAGCGGAAGTCAATGAGCAGTTCTTC
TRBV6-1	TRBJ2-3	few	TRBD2	CASSEVGGGWTDTQYF	TGTGCCAGCAGTGAAGTCGGGGGGGGCTGGACAGATACGCAGTATTTT
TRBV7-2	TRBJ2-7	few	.	CASSNTVSYEQYF	TGTGCCAGCAGTAACACAGTCTCCTACGAGCAGTACTTC
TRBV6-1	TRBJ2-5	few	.	CASTTPGGETQYF	TGTGCCAGCACTACCCCAGGGGGGGAGACCCAGTACTTC
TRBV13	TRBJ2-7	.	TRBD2	CASSPRLAYGYEQYF	TGTGCCAGCAGCCCAAGACTAGCGTATGGGTACGAGCAGTACTTC
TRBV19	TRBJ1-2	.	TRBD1	CASSRTGAQIYGYTF	TGTGCCAGTAGTAGGACAGGGGCGCAAATCTATGGCTACACCTTC
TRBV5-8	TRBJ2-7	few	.	CASSSGLREPYEQYF	TGTGCCAGCAGCTCGGGACTCCGGGAACCCTACGAGCAGTACTTC
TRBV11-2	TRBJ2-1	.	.	CASSLGAGSRDNEQFF	TGTGCCAGCAGCTTAGGGGCCGGTTCGAGGGACAATGAGCAGTTCTTC
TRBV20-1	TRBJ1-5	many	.	CSALTGLGGQPQHF	TGCAGTGCTCTTACAGGCTTGGGTGGACAGCCCCAGCATTTT
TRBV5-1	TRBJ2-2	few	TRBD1	CASSFQGQGAVGELFF	TGCGCCAGCAGCTTCCAAGGACAGGGGGCTGTCGGGGAGCTGTTTTTT
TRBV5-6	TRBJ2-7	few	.	CASTTDGYGSYEQYF	TGTGCCAGCACCACGGACGGGTATGGGTCCTACGAGCAGTACTTC
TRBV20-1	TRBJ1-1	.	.	CSAREATRTITEAFF	TGCAGTGCTAGAGAGGCAACCAGGACCATCACTGAAGCTTTCTTT
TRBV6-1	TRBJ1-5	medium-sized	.	CASSGPEGNQPQHF	TGTGCCAGCAGTGGACCTGAGGGCAATCAGCCCCAGCATTTT
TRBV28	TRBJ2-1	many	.	CATDSLNEQFF	TGTGCCACGGACAGCCTGAATGAGCAGTTCTTC
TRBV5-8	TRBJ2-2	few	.	CASSLSGGAGSGELFF	TGTGCCAGCAGCTTGTCCGGGGGCGCCGGGTCCGGGGAGCTGTTTTTT
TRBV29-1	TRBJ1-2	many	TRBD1	CSVEDSYGQGYGYTF	TGCAGCGTTGAGGATAGTTACGGACAGGGGTATGGCTACACCTTC
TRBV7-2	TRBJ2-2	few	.	CASSPDVGTGELFF	TGTGCCAGCAGCCCGGACGTAGGCACCGGGGAGCTGTTTTTT
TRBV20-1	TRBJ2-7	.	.	CSASLGHTTLEQYF	TGCAGTGCCTCTCTGGGGCATACCACTCTTGAGCAGTACTTC
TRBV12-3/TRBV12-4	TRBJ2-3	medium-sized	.	CASSLRQEITDTQYF	TGTGCCAGCAGTTTGAGACAGGAGATCACAGATACGCAGTATTTT
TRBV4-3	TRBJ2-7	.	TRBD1	CASSQGTGRIYEQYF	TGCGCCAGCAGCCAAGGGACAGGGAGAATCTACGAGCAGTACTTC